Listed below are T cell receptor beta chains from one sample, sequenced in a study of T cell responses to AZD1222 COVID-19 vaccine. Produced via immunoSEQ multiplex PCR; TCRdb's table is partial and in-frame only. Of around 97,000 clones in the sample, 75% to 90% were seen once. This specimen was peripheral blood, taken on day 0 of AZD1222 vaccination. The receptors come from an adult in good health. Both conserved end residues are part of each CDR3. Fields, in order: D gene, V gene, J gene, CDR3 protein, CDR3 DNA. A D gene is named only where the DNA matches it firmly.

D gene: TRBD1; V gene: TRBV7-3; J gene: TRBJ1-2; CDR3 protein: CASSWRTGEGYTF; CDR3 DNA: TGTGCCAGCAGCTGGCGGACAGGGGAAGGCTACACCTTC
D gene: TRBD2; V gene: TRBV5-4; J gene: TRBJ2-1; CDR3 protein: CASSESGGLYNEQFF; CDR3 DNA: TGTGCCAGCAGCGAGTCGGGGGGGCTCTACAATGAGCAGTTCTTC
D gene: -; V gene: TRBV21-1; J gene: TRBJ2-5; CDR3 protein: CASSKFGVPGSQETQYF; CDR3 DNA: TGTGCCAGCAGCAAATTTGGTGTGCCGGGAAGTCAAGAGACCCAGTACTTC
D gene: -; V gene: TRBV7-9; J gene: TRBJ1-4; CDR3 protein: CASSLSGVYGKLFF; CDR3 DNA: TGTGCCAGCAGCCTTTCGGGGGTCTATGGAAAACTGTTTTTT
D gene: -; V gene: TRBV30; J gene: TRBJ1-2; CDR3 protein: CAWSVGGGYGYTF; CDR3 DNA: TGTGCCTGGAGTGTAGGAGGGGGCTATGGCTACACCTTC
D gene: -; V gene: TRBV10-1; J gene: TRBJ2-7; CDR3 protein: CASSENPRAYEQYF; CDR3 DNA: TGCGCCAGCAGTGAGAACCCAAGGGCCTACGAGCAGTACTTC
D gene: -; V gene: TRBV7-9; J gene: TRBJ2-2; CDR3 protein: CASSTAGVPPGELFF; CDR3 DNA: TGTGCCAGCAGCACCGCCGGGGTACCCCCCGGGGAGCTGTTTTTT
D gene: TRBD2; V gene: TRBV16; J gene: TRBJ2-1; CDR3 protein: CASSQSGLAGHNEQFF; CDR3 DNA: TGTGCCAGCAGCCAATCGGGACTAGCGGGGCACAATGAGCAGTTCTTC
D gene: TRBD1; V gene: TRBV13; J gene: TRBJ1-6; CDR3 protein: CASSSGQASSYNSPLHF; CDR3 DNA: TGTGCCAGCAGCTCCGGACAGGCGAGCTCCTATAATTCACCCCTCCACTTT
D gene: -; V gene: TRBV7-8; J gene: TRBJ2-7; CDR3 protein: CASSLQRASYEQYF; CDR3 DNA: TGTGCCAGCAGCTTACAGAGGGCGTCCTACGAGCAGTACTTC
D gene: -; V gene: TRBV28; J gene: TRBJ2-7; CDR3 protein: CATESYEQYF; CDR3 DNA: TGTGCGACTGAGTCCTACGAGCAGTACTTC
D gene: -; V gene: TRBV7-2; J gene: TRBJ1-3; CDR3 protein: CASSQGFSGNTIYF; CDR3 DNA: TGTGCCAGCAGCCAGGGGTTCTCTGGAAACACCATATATTTT
D gene: -; V gene: TRBV7-2; J gene: TRBJ2-5; CDR3 protein: CASSLHRWPETQYF; CDR3 DNA: TGTGCCAGCAGCTTACATCGTTGGCCGGAGACCCAGTACTTC
D gene: -; V gene: TRBV27; J gene: TRBJ2-7; CDR3 protein: CASSKALRTSSYEQYF; CDR3 DNA: TGTGCCAGCAGTAAAGCCCTCCGGACTTCCTCCTACGAGCAGTACTTC
D gene: -; V gene: TRBV18; J gene: TRBJ2-5; CDR3 protein: CASSPRTGSAETQYF; CDR3 DNA: TGTGCCAGCTCACCTAGAACAGGGTCTGCAGAGACCCAGTACTTC
D gene: -; V gene: TRBV6-5; J gene: TRBJ2-5; CDR3 protein: CASTPSQETQYF; CDR3 DNA: TGTGCCAGCACACCCAGCCAAGAGACCCAGTACTTC
D gene: TRBD1; V gene: TRBV18; J gene: TRBJ1-1; CDR3 protein: CASSPGGQGATEAFF; CDR3 DNA: TGTGCCAGCTCACCAGGGGGACAGGGGGCTACTGAAGCTTTCTTT
D gene: TRBD1; V gene: TRBV19; J gene: TRBJ2-5; CDR3 protein: CASSLSGTGGTQYF; CDR3 DNA: TGTGCCAGTAGTTTATCCGGGACAGGGGGGACCCAGTACTTC
D gene: -; V gene: TRBV4-2; J gene: TRBJ1-2; CDR3 protein: CASSQDGAIPVYGYTF; CDR3 DNA: TGTGCCAGCAGCCAAGACGGCGCGATTCCTGTATATGGCTACACCTTC
D gene: -; V gene: TRBV28; J gene: TRBJ1-1; CDR3 protein: CATLWGMNTEAFF; CDR3 DNA: TGTGCCACCCTTTGGGGCATGAACACTGAAGCTTTCTTT
D gene: -; V gene: TRBV7-9; J gene: TRBJ2-7; CDR3 protein: CASNGAGPSSYEQYF; CDR3 DNA: TGTGCCAGCAATGGGGCGGGACCGAGCTCCTACGAGCAGTACTTC
D gene: -; V gene: TRBV3-1/TRBV3-2; J gene: TRBJ1-1; CDR3 protein: CASSQPGNTEAFF; CDR3 DNA: TGTGCCAGCAGCCAACCAGGGAACACTGAAGCTTTCTTT
D gene: TRBD1; V gene: TRBV30; J gene: TRBJ2-7; CDR3 protein: CAWSSVGTGATYEQYF; CDR3 DNA: TGTGCCTGGAGTTCGGTAGGGACAGGGGCAACCTACGAGCAGTACTTC
D gene: -; V gene: TRBV18; J gene: TRBJ1-2; CDR3 protein: CASSPLSEPTYGYTF; CDR3 DNA: TGTGCCAGCTCACCACTCTCCGAACCCACCTATGGCTACACCTTC
D gene: TRBD1; V gene: TRBV7-9; J gene: TRBJ2-5; CDR3 protein: CASSSRLQGAETQYF; CDR3 DNA: TGTGCCAGCAGCTCGAGACTACAGGGGGCCGAGACCCAGTACTTC
D gene: -; V gene: TRBV7-2; J gene: TRBJ1-6; CDR3 protein: CASSLPGSPLHF; CDR3 DNA: TGTGCCAGCAGCTTACCCGGTTCACCCCTCCACTTT
D gene: -; V gene: TRBV5-4; J gene: TRBJ1-2; CDR3 protein: CASSLVVGGGDGYTF; CDR3 DNA: TGTGCCAGCAGCTTGGTCGTAGGGGGGGGAGATGGCTACACCTTC
D gene: -; V gene: TRBV19; J gene: TRBJ1-1; CDR3 protein: CASSIGVGGNTEAFF; CDR3 DNA: TGTGCCAGTAGTATAGGGGTCGGGGGGAACACTGAAGCTTTCTTT
D gene: TRBD1; V gene: TRBV27; J gene: TRBJ2-7; CDR3 protein: CASRTGSYEQYF; CDR3 DNA: TGTGCCAGCAGGACAGGGAGCTACGAGCAGTACTTC